Each of the 15 T cell receptor beta chains below was sequenced from the same sample in a study of T cell changes during pregnancy in multiple sclerosis. The method was immunoSEQ multiplex PCR; TCRdb's version includes in-frame clones alone and lacks a portion of them. The data hold 45,000 to 55,000 clones, with about 91% observed a single time. The sequencing used peripheral blood, collected after pregnancy. The source of these receptors is a female donor with multiple sclerosis, enrolled in a pregnancy study.

The chain recombines TRBV30 with TRBJ1-1; 7 bases are shared with TRBD1. This CDR3 is 12 amino acids long. The V gene's germline CDR1 is GTSNPN and CDR2 SVGIG (reference sequence). Trimming at V came to 5 bases and at J to 3 bases, leaving 3 bases not matched to a gene. The CDR3 bases are TGTGCCTGGGCGGACAGGCACACTGAAGCTTTCTTT. As protein: CAWADRHTEAFF.

This sequence joins TRBV7-2 and TRBJ1-3; D call uncertain. Germline assignment: CDR1 SGHTA and CDR2 FQGNSA. The CDR3 loop spans 14 amino acids. Trimming took 5 bases from V and 6 from J, leaving 14 bases between them. In DNA form, the CDR3 reads TGTGCCAGCAGCCCTTTGGCACCCGCAAACACCATATATTTT. Amino acid sequence: CASSPLAPANTIYF.

The rearrangement uses TRBV15 and TRBJ2-7; 13 positions agree with TRBD2. CDR3 length equals 15 residues. V trimming: 2 bases; J trimming: 5 bases; junction bases outside the gene matches: 3. Germline lookup yields CDR1 LNHNV and CDR2 YYDKDF (reference sequence). CDR3 residues: CATSRLTSGGDEQYF. The CDR3 DNA sequence: TGTGCCACCAGCAGACTAACTAGCGGGGGGGACGAGCAGTACTTC.

The chain couples TRBV6-1 to TRBJ2-1; TRBD1 is a possible D gene (5 bases). CDR3 length: 15 residues. V gave up 5 bases and J gave up 0 bases, with 11 bases separating them. Germline V gene data show CDR1 as MNHNS and CDR2 as SASEGT. DNA of the CDR3: TGTGCCAGCAGTAAACAGGTCAACTCCTACAATGAGCAGTTCTTC. Amino acids: CASSKQVNSYNEQFF.

The genes are TRBV5-4 and TRBJ2-1, with TRBD1 as a possible D gene (6 bases). This CDR3 contains 15 residues. Trimming stripped 0 bases from V and 4 bases from J, with 11 bases between. CDR1 SGHNT and CDR2 YYREEE come from the germline V gene (reference sequence). The CDR3 is CASSLARGPYNEQFF. The DNA for the CDR3 is TGTGCCAGCAGCTTGGCCAGGGGCCCTTACAATGAGCAGTTCTTC.

The chain employs TRBV5-4 and TRBJ1-2; no clear D gene. The CDR3 has 16 amino acids. The V gene lost 0 bases and the J gene lost 1 base, with 13 bases spanning the gap. The germline V gene has CDR1 SGHNT and CDR2 YYREEE (reference sequence). CDR3 DNA: TGTGCCAGCAGCTTGGAAGGGAGCAGGAGTAACTATGGCTACACCTTC. The encoded protein is CASSLEGSRSNYGYTF.

This chain uses TRBV5-4 with TRBJ2-3, with TRBD2 matching 10 bases. Germline CDR1 reads SGHNT; CDR2 reads YYREEE (reference sequence). The junction had 9 bases not matched to a gene; V was cut back by 4 bases and J by 1 base. The CDR3 covers 17 residues. CDR3 coding DNA: TGTGCCAGCAGCGAACTAGCGGGGCCCCGGGGCACAGATACGCAGTATTTT. Translating gives CASSELAGPRGTDTQYF.

V usage is TRBV6-6 and J usage is TRBJ1-4, with D perhaps matching TRBD1 (5 bases). The CDR3 contains 14 residues. Deletions cut 2 bases from V and 7 bases from J, with 11 bases between. The germline V gene encodes CDR1 MNHNY and CDR2 SVGAGI (reference sequence). As DNA, the CDR3 is TGTGCCAGCAGTTACAGGGGCGGGGGTGAAAAACTGTTTTTT. Protein product: CASSYRGGGEKLFF.

The rearrangement links TRBV6-5 to TRBJ2-3; weak D call: TRBD2 (6 bases). Germline-derived CDR1 and CDR2 are MNHEY and SVGAGI. V lost 2 bases, J lost 3 bases, and 12 bases lay in between. The CDR3 is 15 amino acids. The chain's CDR3 is CASSYIGGLTDTQYF. The CDR3 DNA reads TGTGCCAGCAGTTACATCGGGGGATTAACAGATACGCAGTATTTT.

This chain uses TRBV5-6 with TRBJ2-1, with TRBD1 identical over 7 bases. The CDR3 totals 14 residues. Per germline, CDR1 SGHDT and CDR2 YYEEEE. V shed 2 bases and J 5 bases; nucleotides not matched to a gene: 4. The CDR3 spells CASSFGTANNEQFF. The CDR3 region has the DNA TGTGCCAGCAGCTTTGGGACAGCCAACAATGAGCAGTTCTTC.

This clone showed up just once. The chain's CDR3 is CASSLESGTGDAGELFF. CDR3 nucleotide sequence: TGTGCCAGCAGCTTAGAGTCCGGGACAGGTGACGCCGGGGAGCTGTTTTTT. The chain is built from TRBV11-3 and TRBJ2-2; 8 nucleotides match TRBD1. Trimming cost V 0 bases and J 6 bases; bases outside gene matches: 9. CDR3 size: 17 residues. CDR1 and CDR2 (germline): SGHNT, YENEEA.

V is TRBV9 and J is TRBJ1-6, with 7 bases aligning to TRBD1. The CDR3 covers 16 residues. Germline V gene data show CDR1 as SGDLS and CDR2 as YYNGEE. The V segment lost 4 bases and the J segment 2 bases; nucleotides outside the gene matches: 6. The CDR3 coding sequence is TGTGCCAGCAGCCCAGGGGGAAGCACCTATAATTCACCCCTCCACTTT. Translation: CASSPGGSTYNSPLHF.

The chain is built from TRBV21-1 and TRBJ2-7; no check of the table's D call, TRBD1, against the DNA was made. TRBV21-1 is marked as a pseudogene. CDR3 size: 14 residues. CDR3 in DNA: TGTGCCAGCAGCAAGGGACAGGGTATGCACGAGCAGTACTTC. Protein product: CASSKGQGMHEQYF.

The chain carries TRBV9 and TRBJ2-2; 8 positions agree with TRBD2. The germline gives CDR1 SGDLS, CDR2 YYNGEE. The CDR3 has 15 residues. V was clipped by 1 base and J by 6 bases; unmatched bases: 5. The CDR3 loop reads CASSVSGGEAGELFF. The CDR3 bases are TGTGCCAGCAGCGTAAGCGGGGGCGAAGCCGGGGAGCTGTTTTTT.

The rearrangement joins TRBV5-1 to TRBJ2-3; D is ambiguous. Trimming removed 0 bases at V and 3 bases at J, with 11 bases between. This CDR3 contains 15 residues. Per the germline V gene, CDR1 is SGHRS and CDR2 is YFSETQ. CDR3 coding DNA: TGCGCCAGCAGCTTGGCCGAGCTCCGAACAGATACGCAGTATTTT. This sequence encodes CASSLAELRTDTQYF.